These T cell receptor beta chains were read from a single sample in a study of CD8 T cells in Susac syndrome. A single record per CDR3 protein comes from TCRdb applying MiXCR to the immunoSEQ multiplex PCR reads. The sample includes roughly 70,000 distinct CDR3 sequences, over 95% of them seen just once. The sequenced material came from CD4+ T cells from PBMCs. These TCRs come from a human donor with multiple sclerosis. Both conserved end residues are part of each CDR3. The D gene is left open where the match is weak. Size is omitted from some rows. Given values are once, few, many or a class for expanded clones.

clone_size	d_call	v_call	j_call	cdr3_nt	cdr3_aa
.	.	TRBV5-4	TRBJ2-3	TGTGCCAGCAGCCTCTCTAGGACAGATACGCAGTATTTT	CASSLSRTDTQYF
.	.	TRBV4-1	TRBJ2-7	TGCGCCAGCAGCCAAGCGGCGGGGCAGACCTACGAGCAGTACTTC	CASSQAAGQTYEQYF
once	.	TRBV20-1	TRBJ1-5	TGCAGTGCTTCCGAGGGTGGCAATCAGCCCCAGCATTTT	CSASEGGNQPQHF
.	.	TRBV6-5	TRBJ1-1	TGTGCCAGCAGTTACGGTCGTTCCACTGAAGCTTTCTTT	CASSYGRSTEAFF
.	TRBD1	TRBV28	TRBJ1-2	TGTGCCAGCAGTCGACCGGGACAGTTAAATGGCTACACCTTC	CASSRPGQLNGYTF
.	.	TRBV20-1	TRBJ2-3	TGCAGTGCTAGTGCTAGCGCGAATTGGTTTACGCAGTATTTT	CSASASANWFTQYF
.	.	TRBV14	TRBJ1-2	TGTGCCAGCAGCCAAGATCGGAGTACCTACACCTTC	CASSQDRSTYTF
.	TRBD1	TRBV20-1	TRBJ1-2	TGCAGTGCCTATGGGACAGGGACGCACTATGGCTACACCTTC	CSAYGTGTHYGYTF
.	TRBD2	TRBV9	TRBJ2-3	TGTGCCAGCAGCGTAGGTGCGGGGGGGCTCACAGATACGCAGTATTTT	CASSVGAGGLTDTQYF
.	.	TRBV7-2	TRBJ2-2	TGTGCCAGCACCCTGACTCTGGCCCCCGGGGAGCTGTTTTTT	CASTLTLAPGELFF
.	.	TRBV12-3/TRBV12-4	TRBJ1-2	TGTGCCAGCCGCCCTACATCGAACTATGGCTACACCTTC	CASRPTSNYGYTF
.	.	TRBV4-1	TRBJ2-1	TGCGCCAGCAGCCAAGTAGGTTTGGGCGAGCAGTTCTTC	CASSQVGLGEQFF
once	TRBD2	TRBV10-3	TRBJ2-5	TGTGCCATCAGTGAAGAGCGGGGGGGCCCAGAGACCCAGTACTTC	CAISEERGGPETQYF
.	.	TRBV3-1	TRBJ1-2	TGTGCCAGCAGCCAAGCACAGGCGAACTACGGCTACACCTTC	CASSQAQANYGYTF
.	.	TRBV11-3	TRBJ1-1	TGTGCCAGCAGCTTAGTGGAGAACACTGAAGCTTTCTTT	CASSLVENTEAFF